This TCR beta chain was observed in a study of cytomegalovirus exposure and HLA in healthy donors. This CDR3 is built from 14 residues. Concerning this clone itself: Antigen specificity is unknown.

Use of 60 Vbeta and 13 Jbeta primers characterized the PCR. Method: immunoSEQ multiplex PCR; TCRdb's copy keeps in-frame clones and lacks some. The sample lists roughly 230,000 clones, about 85% occurring once. Points from the study as a whole: Presence/absence analysis assumed near-uniform sequencing depth across donors. Later analysis reportedly placed an Asian-associated ancestry cluster below the approximately 730-donor mean in N-insertions. Association with HLA alleles at 0.05 false discovery rate was found for 17,000 or so TCR beta sequences in a later analysis.

This TCR derives from a girl aged 2-10 years in good health and CMV-seronegative. The sample was PBMCs. The rearrangement joins TRBV1 to TRBJ1-3. TRBV1 is marked as a pseudogene. The CDR3 loop reads CTSSHVFSGNTIYF. The DNA for the CDR3 is TGCACCAGCAGCCATGTATTCTCTGGAAACACCATATATTTT.